The 2 T cell receptor beta chains presented below share a single source sample, sequenced in a study of T cell repertoires in cytomegalovirus infection. No antigen is known for these receptors. From the reads, TCRdb called clonotypes with MiXCR, one entry per CDR3 protein. The sample holds more than 300,000 distinct CDR3 sequences, approximately 35% seen once. The sequencing used cultured PBMCs, collected from culture after CMV antigen stimulation. These receptor sequences come from a human donor in good health (CMV status not recorded). Some clones in this sample may be carry-over from other donors' samples.

Only a few counts were recorded for this clonotype. This could be a read error, since a much larger clone is one nucleotide away. This chain links TRBV7-6 with TRBJ2-2, with D perhaps TRBD1 (6 bases). Germline CDR1 reads SGHVS; CDR2 reads FNYEAQ. This CDR3 contains 13 residues. Trimming pared 5 bases from V and 5 bases from J, leaving 9 bases between. The CDR3 here is CASSAQGTGELFF. In DNA form, the CDR3 reads TGTGCCAGCAGCGCTCAGGGGACCGGGGAGCTGTTTTTT.

V and J are TRBV12-3 or TRBV12-4 and TRBJ2-3, with 9 bases that match TRBD2. The CDR3 runs to 13 residues. With V trimmed by 9 bases and J by 3 bases, 4 bases remained unmatched. CDR3 in DNA: TGTGCCAGTATAGCGGGAGTAACAGATACGCAGTATTTT. It codes for CASIAGVTDTQYF.